This T cell receptor beta chain was sequenced for a study of blood T cells in healthy people across ages. Study details: Using template switching, researchers captured about one barcoded beta molecule for each two T cells.

Study-wide findings and caveats: Possibly, changes in expanded clonotypes were confounded because donor CMV status was unknown. Getting older went along with TCR beta diversity per million T cells dropping roughly linearly. Fewer expanded clones and more diversity marked long-lived versus aged donors.

Together with a sample-barcoded 5' primer, a J-beta primer mix was included in a second PCR lasting about 6 to 11 cycles. MiXCR, applied by TCRdb to the 5' RACE reads, yields one record per CDR3 protein. The sample contains some 1.1 million distinct CDR3 sequences, about two fifths of which appear only once. The table lists this clonotype with a few counts. Its antigen is unidentified. Sequenced input: blood. The receptor comes from a man between 18 and 35 years old in good health.

The CDR3 bases are TGTGCCAGCAGCATTGTAGCGGGGAAATACAATGAGCAGTTCTTC. Protein: CASSIVAGKYNEQFF. The rearrangement uses TRBV9 and TRBJ2-1, with 8 bases identical to TRBD2. The CDR3 consists of 15 residues. CDR1 SGDLS and CDR2 YYNGEE come from the germline V gene. Trimming at V came to 4 bases and at J to 4 bases, leaving 7 bases not matched to a gene. Full variable domain (rest looked up from reference TRBV9 and TRBJ2-1): DSGVTQTPKHLITATGQRVTLRCSPRSGDLSVYWYQQSLDQGLQFLIQYYNGEERAKGNILERFSAQQFPDLHSELNLSSLELGDSALYFCASSIVAGKYNEQFFGPGTRLTVL.